Below, one T cell receptor (beta chain) is given with its context. The target antigen is unknown. Repertoires were sampled repeatedly during chemoradiotherapy. Method: immunoSEQ multiplex PCR; TCRdb's copy keeps in-frame clones and lacks some. Of about 2,700 clones in the sample, around 88% were seen once. The data are from a study of chemoradiotherapy in HPV16-positive cancers. Study-wide context: Functional T-cell assays on a couple of HPV16-positive patients' cells defined candidate HPV-specific clones and common TCR motifs. Study-level findings and limits: During treatment, candidate HPV-specific clones and E7-related motifs expanded in tumor.

The receptor was isolated from a human donor with HPV-associated anogenital cancer. This material consisted of tumor tissue, taken from a patient who underwent chemoradiotherapy.

For the CDR3, the DNA is TGTGCCACTCTCCTCTGGGAGGGGGCGGGATATGGCTACACCTTC. It codes for CATLLWEGAGYGYTF. This chain links TRBV19 with TRBJ1-2, with 7 bases fitting TRBD1. The germline V gene encodes CDR1 LNHDA and CDR2 SQIVND (reference sequence). J was trimmed by 5 bases and V by 10 bases; bases with no gene match: 16. This CDR3 is 15 amino acids long.